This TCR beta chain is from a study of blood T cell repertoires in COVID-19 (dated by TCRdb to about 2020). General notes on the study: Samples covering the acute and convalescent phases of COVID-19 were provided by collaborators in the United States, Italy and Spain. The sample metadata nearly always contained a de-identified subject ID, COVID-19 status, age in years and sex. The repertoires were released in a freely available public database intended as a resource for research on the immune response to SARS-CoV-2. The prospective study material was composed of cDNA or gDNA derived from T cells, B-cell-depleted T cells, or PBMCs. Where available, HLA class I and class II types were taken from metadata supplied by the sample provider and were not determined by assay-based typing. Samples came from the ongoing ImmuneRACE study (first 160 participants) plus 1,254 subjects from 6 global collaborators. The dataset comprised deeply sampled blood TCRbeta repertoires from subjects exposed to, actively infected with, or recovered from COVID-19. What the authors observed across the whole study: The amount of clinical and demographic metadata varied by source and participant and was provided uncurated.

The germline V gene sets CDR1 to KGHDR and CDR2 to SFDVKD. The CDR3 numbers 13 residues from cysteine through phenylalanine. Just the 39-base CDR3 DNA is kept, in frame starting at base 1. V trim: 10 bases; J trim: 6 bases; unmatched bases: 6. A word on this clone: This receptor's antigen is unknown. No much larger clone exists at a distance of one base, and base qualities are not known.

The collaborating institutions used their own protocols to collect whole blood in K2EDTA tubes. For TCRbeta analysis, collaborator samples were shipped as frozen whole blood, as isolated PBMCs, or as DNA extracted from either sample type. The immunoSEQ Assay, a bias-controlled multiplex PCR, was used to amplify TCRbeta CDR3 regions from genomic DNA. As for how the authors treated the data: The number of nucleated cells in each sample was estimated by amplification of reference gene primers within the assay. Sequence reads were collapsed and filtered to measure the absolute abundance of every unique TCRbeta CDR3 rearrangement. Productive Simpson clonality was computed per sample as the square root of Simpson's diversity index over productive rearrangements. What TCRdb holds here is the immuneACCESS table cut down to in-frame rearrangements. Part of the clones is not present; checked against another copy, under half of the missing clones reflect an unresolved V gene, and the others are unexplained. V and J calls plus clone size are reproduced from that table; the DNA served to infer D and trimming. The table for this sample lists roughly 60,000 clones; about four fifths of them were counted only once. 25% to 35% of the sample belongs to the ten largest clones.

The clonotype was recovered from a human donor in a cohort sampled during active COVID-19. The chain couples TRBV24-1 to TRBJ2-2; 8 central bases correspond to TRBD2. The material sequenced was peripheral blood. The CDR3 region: CATRGAGAGELFF. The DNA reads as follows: TGTGCCACAAGGGGAGCGGGAGCCGGGGAGCTGTTTTTT.